This note documents a single T cell receptor beta chain sequence. The sample is drawn from a study of PD-L1 blockade in urothelial cancer. Overall study: Males with bladder-origin urothelial cancer constituted about 85% of the 29 patients.

This CDR3 is 14 amino acids long. Trimming shortened V by 0 bases and J by 2 bases, and 9 bases separated the two germline ends. As for time point: peripheral blood 6 weeks after treatment start. Pretreatment and on-treatment samples were taken, numbering 1 to 8 per patient. TCRdb keeps only in-frame clones here, not all; method: immunoSEQ multiplex PCR. The sample consists of about 45,000 clones, roughly 82% of them appearing once. Sequences were derived from PBMCs, sampled around atezolizumab (anti-PD-L1) treatment. This sequence joins TRBV5-3 and TRBJ2-7, with D possibly TRBD2 on 6 matching bases. TRBV5-3 is noted as an ORF with a role that remains uncertain. This TCR derives from a man in his 60s with urothelial cancer. This chain's CDR3 is CARSLAGEAYEQYF. Here the CDR3 DNA reads TGTGCCAGAAGCTTGGCTGGGGAGGCCTACGAGCAGTACTTC.